This TCR beta chain was profiled in a study of CD8 T cells in ankylosing spondylitis. This clonotype was detected a few times. Germline V lookup: CDR1 MNHEY, CDR2 SVGAGI. The CDR3 covers 11 residues. The V and J ends lost 8 bases and 0 bases respectively, with 5 bases between them. Each CDR3 protein is one row after TCRdb ran MiXCR on the 5' RACE reads. The table has some 95,000 distinct CDR3 sequences, 8.5% to 9% seen once. The sample consisted of blood, either unsorted or a sorted T cell fraction (not recorded which). The clonotype was recovered from a male donor with ankylosing spondylitis or in good health (not recorded which). This chain joins TRBV6-5 and TRBJ2-7; D call uncertain. In DNA form, the CDR3 reads TGTGCCAGCCGAACCTCCTACGAGCAGTACTTC. Translation gives CASRTSYEQYF.